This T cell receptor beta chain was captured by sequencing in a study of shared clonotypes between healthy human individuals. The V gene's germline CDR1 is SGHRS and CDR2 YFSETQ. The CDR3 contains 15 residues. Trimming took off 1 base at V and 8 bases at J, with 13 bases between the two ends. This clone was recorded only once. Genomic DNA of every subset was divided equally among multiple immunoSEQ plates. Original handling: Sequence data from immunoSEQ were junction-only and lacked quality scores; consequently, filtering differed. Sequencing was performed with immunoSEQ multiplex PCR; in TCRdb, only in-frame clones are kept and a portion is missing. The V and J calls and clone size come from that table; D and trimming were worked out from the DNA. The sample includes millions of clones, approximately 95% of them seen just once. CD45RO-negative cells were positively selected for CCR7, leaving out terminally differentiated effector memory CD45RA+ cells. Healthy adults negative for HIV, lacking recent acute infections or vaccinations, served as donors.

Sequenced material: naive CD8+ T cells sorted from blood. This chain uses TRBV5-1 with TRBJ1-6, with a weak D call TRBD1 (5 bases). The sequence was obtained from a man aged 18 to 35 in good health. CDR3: CASSLRGDPYSPLHF. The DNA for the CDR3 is TGCGCCAGCAGCTTGCGAGGGGACCCTTATTCACCCCTCCACTTT.